These T cell receptor beta chains were read from a single sample in a study of T-cell memory formation after mild COVID-19. TCRdb analysed the 5' RACE reads with MiXCR anew, one entry per CDR3 protein. The sample carries about 400,000 distinct CDR3 sequences, around a sixth recorded once. The sequenced sample was PBMCs or a T cell subset sorted from them (not recorded which). These receptors came from a man aged 18 to 30 who had mild COVID-19 (a few samples of this study predate the infection). Cell type and time point are not known. Each CDR3 is given with its conserved first and last residue.

V gene: TRBV18; J gene: TRBJ2-1; CDR3 protein: CASSLGGLAGETSPHNEQFF
V gene: TRBV4-3; J gene: TRBJ2-3; CDR3 protein: CANRDSVRPLDTDTQYF
V gene: TRBV21-1; J gene: TRBJ2-3; CDR3 protein: CANEPKAESSTDTQYF
V gene: TRBV14; J gene: TRBJ1-2; CDR3 protein: CASSPTLLGGFYGYTF
V gene: TRBV6-5; J gene: TRBJ1-2; CDR3 protein: CASTPQGGGLGYGYTF
V gene: TRBV5-1; J gene: TRBJ2-5; CDR3 protein: CASSDDQETQYF
V gene: TRBV7-9; J gene: TRBJ1-4; CDR3 protein: CASSLSPNNEKLFF
V gene: TRBV7-2; J gene: TRBJ1-5; CDR3 protein: CASSLEPPGADSNQPQHF
V gene: TRBV7-6; J gene: TRBJ2-1; CDR3 protein: CASSSERGYNEQFF
V gene: TRBV4-1; J gene: TRBJ1-2; CDR3 protein: CASSPEGPRGVEGYTF
V gene: TRBV7-9; J gene: TRBJ1-5; CDR3 protein: CASGGQDLIQPQHF
V gene: TRBV30; J gene: TRBJ1-3; CDR3 protein: CAWSSGNTIYF
V gene: TRBV4-3; J gene: TRBJ2-6; CDR3 protein: CASSQDGVSGANVLTF
V gene: TRBV27; J gene: TRBJ1-3; CDR3 protein: CASSFGGGGNTIYF
V gene: TRBV6-2/TRBV6-3; J gene: TRBJ2-7; CDR3 protein: CASRPRTGTGGYDEQYF
V gene: TRBV6-2/TRBV6-3; J gene: TRBJ2-1; CDR3 protein: CASSLTTTDGHNEQFF
V gene: TRBV13; J gene: TRBJ2-7; CDR3 protein: CASRLGDASIGRYEQYF
V gene: TRBV24-1; J gene: TRBJ2-3; CDR3 protein: CATQPSTGGEGTQYF
V gene: TRBV28; J gene: TRBJ2-3; CDR3 protein: CAVSPHTDTQYF
V gene: TRBV29-1; J gene: TRBJ2-3; CDR3 protein: CSVGTRHTDTQYF
V gene: TRBV7-3; J gene: TRBJ2-1; CDR3 protein: CASSRGAYNEQFF
V gene: TRBV20-1; J gene: TRBJ2-7; CDR3 protein: CSAPGRAYEQYF
V gene: TRBV14; J gene: TRBJ1-2; CDR3 protein: CASSQEDGRRGGYTF
V gene: TRBV7-7; J gene: TRBJ2-3; CDR3 protein: CASSLALLSDTQYF
V gene: TRBV15; J gene: TRBJ1-2; CDR3 protein: CATSRDPGRAYGYTF
V gene: TRBV10-3; J gene: TRBJ1-2; CDR3 protein: CAISPSNRGRGSSHGYTF
V gene: TRBV20-1; J gene: TRBJ2-1; CDR3 protein: CSATGGGAYNEQFF
V gene: TRBV7-2; J gene: TRBJ2-1; CDR3 protein: CASNHRVLNEQFF
V gene: TRBV7-9; J gene: TRBJ2-2; CDR3 protein: CASSSDRAGELFF
V gene: TRBV7-2; J gene: TRBJ1-2; CDR3 protein: CASSPPWGSTNYGYTF
V gene: TRBV18; J gene: TRBJ1-1; CDR3 protein: CASSIHTEAFF
V gene: TRBV20-1; J gene: TRBJ2-1; CDR3 protein: CSARAGTDYNEQFF
V gene: TRBV5-1; J gene: TRBJ2-2; CDR3 protein: CATPRQGDTGELFF
V gene: TRBV5-1; J gene: TRBJ2-1; CDR3 protein: CASSGGQSSYNEQFF
V gene: TRBV7-2; J gene: TRBJ1-6; CDR3 protein: CASSPQTGGGFPLHF
V gene: TRBV19; J gene: TRBJ2-3; CDR3 protein: CASSISITDTQYF
V gene: TRBV6-5; J gene: TRBJ2-1; CDR3 protein: CASSSGSGGSHNEQFF
V gene: TRBV10-3; J gene: TRBJ1-1; CDR3 protein: CAVAQGNTEAFF
V gene: TRBV29-1; J gene: TRBJ2-5; CDR3 protein: CSVRTPQETQYF
V gene: TRBV24-1; J gene: TRBJ1-2; CDR3 protein: CATSDMTGGAGDGYTF
V gene: TRBV9; J gene: TRBJ1-1; CDR3 protein: CASSVDSIWNTEAFF
V gene: TRBV10-3; J gene: TRBJ2-1; CDR3 protein: CATTPSPGQGNEQFF
V gene: TRBV7-2; J gene: TRBJ2-1; CDR3 protein: CASSLSGTGGSFF
V gene: TRBV6-5; J gene: TRBJ1-5; CDR3 protein: CASRLGQGNQPQHF
V gene: TRBV4-2; J gene: TRBJ2-1; CDR3 protein: CASSQGTSPDNEQFF
V gene: TRBV7-2; J gene: TRBJ2-3; CDR3 protein: CASSPGGPLTDTQYF
V gene: TRBV7-2; J gene: TRBJ1-4; CDR3 protein: CASSLQISGRELFF
V gene: TRBV7-2; J gene: TRBJ2-7; CDR3 protein: CASSLEWTGAYEQYF
V gene: TRBV7-3; J gene: TRBJ2-5; CDR3 protein: CASSPAPGQPETQYF
V gene: TRBV13; J gene: TRBJ2-7; CDR3 protein: CASSFRGGTPYEQYF
V gene: TRBV12-5; J gene: TRBJ1-4; CDR3 protein: CASGPVGRDEKLFF
V gene: TRBV7-3; J gene: TRBJ2-3; CDR3 protein: CASSSGLAGGPADTQYF
V gene: TRBV24-1; J gene: TRBJ2-3; CDR3 protein: CATSDPVDTQYF
V gene: TRBV4-2; J gene: TRBJ1-2; CDR3 protein: CASSQEQGRGYTF
V gene: TRBV20-1; J gene: TRBJ1-4; CDR3 protein: CSARGTASNEKLFF
V gene: TRBV15; J gene: TRBJ1-4; CDR3 protein: CATSGRRGTTNEKLFF
V gene: TRBV5-1; J gene: TRBJ1-4; CDR3 protein: CASSLLQATTNEKLFF
V gene: TRBV2; J gene: TRBJ2-7; CDR3 protein: CASLDIGYEQYF
V gene: TRBV10-3; J gene: TRBJ2-7; CDR3 protein: CAISGVSYEQYF